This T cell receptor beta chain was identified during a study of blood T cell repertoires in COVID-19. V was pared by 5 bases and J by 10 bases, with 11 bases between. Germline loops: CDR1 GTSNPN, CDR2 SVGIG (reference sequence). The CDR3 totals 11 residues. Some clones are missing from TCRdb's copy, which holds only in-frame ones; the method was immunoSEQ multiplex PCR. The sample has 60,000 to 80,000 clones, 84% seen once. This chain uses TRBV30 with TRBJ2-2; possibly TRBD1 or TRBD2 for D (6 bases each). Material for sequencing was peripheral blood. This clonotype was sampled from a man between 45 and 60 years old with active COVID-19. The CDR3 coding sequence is TGTGCCTGGGGGGGGCCCATGGAGCTGTTTTTT. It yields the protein CAWGGPMELFF. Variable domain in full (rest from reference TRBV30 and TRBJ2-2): SQTIHQWPATLVQPVGSPLSLECTVEGTSNPNLYWYRQAAGRGLQLLFYSVGIGQISSEVPQNLSASRPQDRQFILSSKKLLLSDSGFYLCAWGGPMELFFGEGSRLTVL.